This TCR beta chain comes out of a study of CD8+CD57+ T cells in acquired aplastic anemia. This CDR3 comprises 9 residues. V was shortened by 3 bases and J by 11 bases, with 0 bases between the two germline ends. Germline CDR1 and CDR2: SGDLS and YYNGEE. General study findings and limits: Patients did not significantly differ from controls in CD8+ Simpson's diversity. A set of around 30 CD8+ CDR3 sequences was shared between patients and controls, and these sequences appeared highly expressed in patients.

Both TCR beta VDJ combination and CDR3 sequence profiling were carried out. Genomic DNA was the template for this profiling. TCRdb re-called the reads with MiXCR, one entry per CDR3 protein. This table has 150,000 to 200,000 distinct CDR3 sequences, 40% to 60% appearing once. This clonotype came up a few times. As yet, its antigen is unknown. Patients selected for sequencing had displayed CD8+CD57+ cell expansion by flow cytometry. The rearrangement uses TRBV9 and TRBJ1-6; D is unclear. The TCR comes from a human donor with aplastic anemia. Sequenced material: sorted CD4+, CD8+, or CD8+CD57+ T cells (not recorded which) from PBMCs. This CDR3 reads CASSAPLHF. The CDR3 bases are TGTGCCAGCAGCGCACCCCTCCACTTT.